This T cell receptor (beta chain) was observed in a study of CD8+CD57+ T cells in acquired aplastic anemia. The overall study: Sequencing produced an average of approximately 11 million reads per healthy donor for CD4+ cells.

Profiles of TCR beta VDJ and CDR3 were generated from a genomic DNA template. MiXCR, run by TCRdb on the reads, gives a single entry per CDR3 protein. In the table there are some 180,000 distinct CDR3 sequences, roughly half of which are singletons. Study results and limitations: The same twenty-nine CD8+ CDR3 sequences occurred in patients and in controls.

In this sample, this clonotype turned up once. Its matching antigen is unknown. Germline CDR1 is LNHDA and CDR2 is SQIVND (reference sequence). Trimming removed 6 bases from V and 0 bases from J, with 7 bases in between. The CDR3 extends over 13 amino acids. This clonotype was sampled from a human donor in good health. Sample: sorted CD4+, CD8+, or CD8+CD57+ T cells (not recorded which) from PBMCs. This rearrangement joins TRBV19 to TRBJ2-3; D is ambiguous. CDR3 DNA: TGTGCCAGTAGGAAGACTAGCACAGATACGCAGTATTTT. Its translation: CASRKTSTDTQYF.